This is a list of T cell receptor beta chains from one sample in a study of T cells in Graves' hyperthyroidism and ophthalmopathy. A single record per CDR3 protein comes from TCRdb applying MiXCR to the multiplex PCR reads. The repertoire consists of more than 500,000 distinct CDR3 sequences, with roughly a sixth occurring once and the leading ten covering over 25%. The sample consisted of blood. These receptors all stem from a woman in her twenties or thirties with Graves' ophthalmopathy. CDR3s include the opening cysteine and the closing phenylalanine or tryptophan. D genes are given only for firm matches. The size field is filled for only some rows; it gives once, few, many or a size class.

CASSLGVVGGREDTQYF	TGTGCCAGCAGCTTGGGGGTGGTTGGCGGTAGGGAAGATACGCAGTATTTT	-	TRBV7-8	TRBJ2-3	few
CASSPGGLEPEAFF	TGTGCCAGCAGCCCGGGGGGGCTGGAACCTGAAGCTTTCTTT	-	TRBV11-2	TRBJ1-1	-
CSATGLAGSTDTQYF	TGCAGTGCAACAGGACTAGCGGGAAGCACAGATACGCAGTATTTT	TRBD2	TRBV20-1	TRBJ2-3	many
CASLHPRAKNIQYF	TGTGCCAGTCTTCACCCCCGAGCCAAAAACATTCAGTACTTC	-	TRBV2	TRBJ2-4	-
CASSAYRVRTDTQYF	TGTGCCAGCAGCGCCTACAGGGTTCGCACAGATACGCAGTATTTT	-	TRBV5-5	TRBJ2-3	many
CATRTGLNTEAFF	TGTGCCACTCGGACGGGCCTCAACACTGAAGCTTTCTTT	-	TRBV10-3	TRBJ1-1	many
CASSQDPETGDQPQHF	TGCGCCAGCAGCCAAGATCCGGAGACTGGGGATCAGCCCCAGCATTTT	-	TRBV4-1	TRBJ1-5	-
CASSQLGQETQYF	TGCGCCAGCAGCCAACTAGGGCAAGAGACCCAGTACTTC	-	TRBV4-1	TRBJ2-5	once
CAARGTNYGYTF	TGTGCCGCCCGGGGGACTAACTATGGCTACACCTTC	-	TRBV28	TRBJ1-2	many
CSARDDGNQPQHF	TGCAGTGCTAGAGATGACGGAAATCAGCCCCAGCATTTT	-	TRBV20-1	TRBJ1-5	many
CASSPGSSSPLHF	TGTGCCAGCTCACCAGGGTCCAGCTCACCCCTCCACTTT	-	TRBV18	TRBJ1-6	many
CASRDRGFIQETQYF	TGTGCCAGCAGGGACAGGGGGTTTATCCAAGAGACCCAGTACTTC	TRBD1	TRBV11-2	TRBJ2-5	-
CASSVGLLAGYTF	TGTGCCAGCAGCGTAGGCCTCCTAGCAGGCTACACCTTC	-	TRBV9	TRBJ1-2	few
CASSLDGPYGYTF	TGTGCCAGCAGCTTGGACGGGCCCTATGGCTACACCTTC	-	TRBV6-1	TRBJ1-2	many
CAWSRYTTQETQYF	TGTGCCTGGAGTAGGTACACTACCCAAGAGACCCAGTACTTC	-	TRBV30	TRBJ2-5	many
CASSHHGTYNEQFF	TGCGCCAGCAGCCACCACGGGACCTACAATGAGCAGTTCTTC	-	TRBV4-3	TRBJ2-1	-
CSARARQAGILGELFF	TGCAGTGCTAGAGCCCGACAAGCGGGAATTCTCGGGGAGCTGTTTTTT	TRBD2	TRBV20-1	TRBJ2-2	once
CASSQVYGAGEQFF	TGTGCCAGCAGCCAAGTTTACGGAGCCGGTGAGCAGTTCTTC	-	TRBV14	TRBJ2-1	many
CSTYGSGSRNEQFF	TGCAGCACTTACGGGAGCGGGAGTCGAAATGAGCAGTTCTTC	TRBD2	TRBV29-1	TRBJ2-1	-
CAISESGQGVTEAFF	TGTGCCATCAGTGAGTCCGGACAGGGGGTCACTGAAGCTTTCTTT	TRBD1	TRBV10-3	TRBJ1-1	few
CASSQGRQGTIGYTF	TGCGCCAGCAGCCAAGGTCGCCAGGGGACTATAGGCTACACCTTC	-	TRBV4-3	TRBJ1-2	few
CASSENGLTYGYTF	TGTGCCAGCAGTGAGAATGGACTTACCTATGGCTACACCTTC	-	TRBV25-1	TRBJ1-2	-
CASSTTGYTEAFF	TGCGCCAGCAGCACGACAGGCTACACTGAAGCTTTCTTT	-	TRBV4-1	TRBJ1-1	many
CAGSFDRAGNQPQHF	TGTGCCGGTAGTTTCGACAGGGCGGGCAATCAGCCCCAGCATTTT	TRBD1	TRBV4-2	TRBJ1-5	few
CASSVATDTGELFF	TGTGCCAGCAGCGTAGCGACGGACACCGGGGAGCTGTTTTTT	-	TRBV9	TRBJ2-2	-
CASSEIMKVAGPGELFF	TGTGCCAGCAGTGAAATCATGAAGGTAGCGGGACCCGGGGAGCTGTTTTTT	TRBD2	TRBV6-1	TRBJ2-2	-
CASHNWGAFYEQYF	TGTGCCAGCCACAATTGGGGGGCCTTCTACGAGCAGTACTTC	-	TRBV28	TRBJ2-7	-
CASSLNRVNEQFF	TGTGCCAGCAGCTTAAACAGGGTCAATGAGCAGTTCTTC	-	TRBV11-2	TRBJ2-1	many
CAWGRTEAYGYTF	TGTGCCTGGGGGAGGACGGAAGCTTATGGCTACACCTTC	-	TRBV30	TRBJ1-2	many
CASSLWRTSPNEQYF	TGTGCCAGCAGTTTATGGCGGACTAGCCCCAACGAGCAGTACTTC	TRBD2	TRBV28	TRBJ2-7	-
CASSVALQGRNSPLHF	TGCGCCAGCAGCGTAGCCCTTCAGGGCAGGAATTCACCCCTCCACTTT	-	TRBV5-1	TRBJ1-6	-
CAITEGDTQYF	TGTGCCATCACCGAGGGAGATACGCAGTATTTT	-	TRBV10-3	TRBJ2-3	many
CASIGGVDNEKLFF	TGTGCCAGCATCGGTGGGGTGGATAATGAAAAACTGTTTTTT	-	TRBV28	TRBJ1-4	few
CASSLGWGGGSDTQYF	TGTGCCAGCAGTTTAGGATGGGGCGGGGGGTCAGATACGCAGTATTTT	TRBD2	TRBV28	TRBJ2-3	many
CASSWGQGEMDTEAFF	TGTGCCAGCTCATGGGGACAGGGGGAAATGGACACTGAAGCTTTCTTT	TRBD1	TRBV18	TRBJ1-1	few
CSVEMGLAGSYEQYF	TGCAGCGTTGAAATGGGGCTAGCGGGATCCTACGAGCAGTACTTC	TRBD2	TRBV29-1	TRBJ2-7	few
CASGEFDTEAFF	TGTGCCAGCGGGGAGTTTGACACTGAAGCTTTCTTT	-	TRBV6-1	TRBJ1-1	few
CASTLSGDSFNEQFF	TGTGCCAGCACCTTGAGTGGGGACAGCTTCAATGAGCAGTTCTTC	TRBD1	TRBV28	TRBJ2-1	-
CSARDLNRGSYNSPLHF	TGCAGTGCTAGAGATCTTAATCGGGGATCCTATAATTCACCCCTCCACTTT	-	TRBV20-1	TRBJ1-6	few
CASSRAGSLETQYF	TGTGCCAGCAGTCGCGCCGGATCCTTGGAGACCCAGTACTTC	-	TRBV28	TRBJ2-5	many
CASSDEAGGPDTQYF	TGTGCCAGCAGTGACGAAGCGGGAGGGCCAGATACGCAGTATTTT	TRBD2	TRBV6-4	TRBJ2-3	-
CASSYPLGGGYEQYF	TGTGCCAGCAGTTATCCCCTAGGGGGTGGCTACGAGCAGTACTTC	-	TRBV7-2	TRBJ2-7	many
CASSPVANSNQPQHF	TGTGCCAGCAGCCCAGTGGCGAATAGCAATCAGCCCCAGCATTTT	-	TRBV7-2	TRBJ1-5	-
CASSPGLAGVREQYF	TGTGCCAGCAGCCCCGGACTAGCGGGAGTACGCGAGCAGTACTTC	TRBD2	TRBV7-2	TRBJ2-7	few
CASSVDEWAAGAHEQYF	TGTGCCAGCAGCGTAGATGAGTGGGCGGCAGGGGCCCACGAGCAGTACTTC	-	TRBV9	TRBJ2-7	-
CASTIGTGTYNEQFF	TGTGCCAGCACCATCGGGACGGGGACCTACAATGAGCAGTTCTTC	-	TRBV28	TRBJ2-1	many
CASSRTGPNTSEETQYF	TGTGCCAGCAGCCGGACAGGACCCAACACCTCAGAAGAGACCCAGTACTTC	TRBD1	TRBV7-2	TRBJ2-5	many
CASSRDRRYGYTF	TGTGCCAGCAGCCGGGACAGACGATATGGCTACACCTTC	TRBD1	TRBV14	TRBJ1-2	few
CASSMRTGEAFF	TGTGCCAGTAGTATGAGGACAGGTGAAGCTTTCTTT	TRBD1	TRBV19	TRBJ1-1	many
CASGGTGTSGIGEQFF	TGTGCCAGTGGCGGGACCGGGACTAGCGGGATTGGTGAGCAGTTCTTC	TRBD2	TRBV19	TRBJ2-1	many
CASGGGNEQFF	TGTGCCAGCGGGGGAGGGAATGAGCAGTTCTTC	TRBD2	TRBV6-2/TRBV6-3	TRBJ2-1	many
CASSYSEQGAADTQYF	TGTGCCAGCAGTTACTCCGAGCAGGGGGCGGCAGATACGCAGTATTTT	TRBD1	TRBV6-2/TRBV6-3	TRBJ2-3	-
CASSFNNARTDTQYF	TGCGCCAGCAGCTTCAATAATGCCCGCACAGATACGCAGTATTTT	-	TRBV5-1	TRBJ2-3	few
CASSPPDLYEQYF	TGTGCCAGCAGTCCACCGGACCTATACGAGCAGTACTTC	-	TRBV28	TRBJ2-7	many
CASSTTGTNSPLHF	TGTGCCAGCAGCACGACAGGGACCAATTCACCCCTCCACTTT	TRBD1	TRBV12-3/TRBV12-4	TRBJ1-6	-
CASSQDVGRETQYF	TGTGCCAGCAGCCAAGATGTGGGGCGAGAGACCCAGTACTTC	-	TRBV3-1	TRBJ2-5	many
CAWNVLPRASPLHF	TGTGCCTGGAACGTATTGCCGAGGGCGTCACCCCTCCACTTT	-	TRBV30	TRBJ1-6	-
CASSLVIGTVKGETQYF	TGTGCCAGCAGCTTAGTTATAGGGACAGTTAAAGGGGAGACCCAGTACTTC	TRBD1	TRBV7-2	TRBJ2-5	-
CASRKREGFTGELFF	TGTGCCAGTAGAAAGCGGGAGGGATTTACCGGGGAGCTGTTTTTT	TRBD2	TRBV19	TRBJ2-2	-
CASSLVAGGVGNEQFF	TGTGCCAGCAGTTTAGTGGCGGGAGGGGTCGGGAATGAGCAGTTCTTC	TRBD2	TRBV12-3/TRBV12-4	TRBJ2-1	many